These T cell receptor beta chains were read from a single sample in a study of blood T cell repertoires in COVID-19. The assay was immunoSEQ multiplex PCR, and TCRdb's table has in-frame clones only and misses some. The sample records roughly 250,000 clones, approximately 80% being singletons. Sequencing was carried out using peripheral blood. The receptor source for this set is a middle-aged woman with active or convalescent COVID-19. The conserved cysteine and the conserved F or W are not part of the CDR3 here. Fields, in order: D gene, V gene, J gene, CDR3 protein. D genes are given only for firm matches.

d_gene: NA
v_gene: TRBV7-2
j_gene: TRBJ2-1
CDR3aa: ASSARGQF

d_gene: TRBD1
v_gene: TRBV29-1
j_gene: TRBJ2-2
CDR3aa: SVGQGAGELF

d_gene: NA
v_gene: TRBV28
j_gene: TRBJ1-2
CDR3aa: ASSSRVGVGGYT

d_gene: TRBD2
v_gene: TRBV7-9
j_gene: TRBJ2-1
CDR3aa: ASSKGTSGGYNEQF

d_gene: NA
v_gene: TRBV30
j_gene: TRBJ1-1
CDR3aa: AWSVGGNTEAF

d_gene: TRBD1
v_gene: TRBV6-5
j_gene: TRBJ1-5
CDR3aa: ASGYRGPGQPQH

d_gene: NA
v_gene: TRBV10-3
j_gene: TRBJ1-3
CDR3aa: AISREGNGNTIY

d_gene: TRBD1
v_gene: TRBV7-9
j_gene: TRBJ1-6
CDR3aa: ASSLGTGGSAPLH

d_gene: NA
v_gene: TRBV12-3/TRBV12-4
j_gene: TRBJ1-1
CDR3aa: ASSLDGRAF

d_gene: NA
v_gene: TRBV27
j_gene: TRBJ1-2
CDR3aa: ASSLSIPGLGGYT

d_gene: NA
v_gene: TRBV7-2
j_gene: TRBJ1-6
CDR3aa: ASSFRAPRTPLH

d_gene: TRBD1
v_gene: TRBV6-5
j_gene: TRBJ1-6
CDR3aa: ASSRDRGNSPLH

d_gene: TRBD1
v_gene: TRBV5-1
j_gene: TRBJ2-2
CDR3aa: ASSYQQGAGTGELF

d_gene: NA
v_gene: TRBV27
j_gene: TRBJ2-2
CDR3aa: ASSSEGSGELF

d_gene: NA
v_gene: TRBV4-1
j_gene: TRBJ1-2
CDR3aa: ASSQESGGEDLGYGYT

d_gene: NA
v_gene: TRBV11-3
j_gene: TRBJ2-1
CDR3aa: ASSSAQGNEQF

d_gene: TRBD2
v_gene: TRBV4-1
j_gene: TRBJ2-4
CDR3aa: ASSYERGFPKNIQY

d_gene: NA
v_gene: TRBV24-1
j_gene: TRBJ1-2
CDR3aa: ATSDRGQFYGYT

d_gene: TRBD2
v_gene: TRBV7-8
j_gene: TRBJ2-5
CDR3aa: ASSSWTSGGTQY

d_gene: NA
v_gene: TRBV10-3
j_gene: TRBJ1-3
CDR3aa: AIGRGQISGNTIY

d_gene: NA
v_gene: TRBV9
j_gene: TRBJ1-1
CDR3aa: ASSVASTGLREAF

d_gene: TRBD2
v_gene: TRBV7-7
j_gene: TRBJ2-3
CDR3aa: ASSLSGGATDTQY

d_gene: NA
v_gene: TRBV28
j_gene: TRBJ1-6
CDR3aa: ASSFLASNSPLH

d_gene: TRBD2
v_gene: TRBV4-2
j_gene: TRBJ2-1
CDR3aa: ASSQEYAGGYNEQF